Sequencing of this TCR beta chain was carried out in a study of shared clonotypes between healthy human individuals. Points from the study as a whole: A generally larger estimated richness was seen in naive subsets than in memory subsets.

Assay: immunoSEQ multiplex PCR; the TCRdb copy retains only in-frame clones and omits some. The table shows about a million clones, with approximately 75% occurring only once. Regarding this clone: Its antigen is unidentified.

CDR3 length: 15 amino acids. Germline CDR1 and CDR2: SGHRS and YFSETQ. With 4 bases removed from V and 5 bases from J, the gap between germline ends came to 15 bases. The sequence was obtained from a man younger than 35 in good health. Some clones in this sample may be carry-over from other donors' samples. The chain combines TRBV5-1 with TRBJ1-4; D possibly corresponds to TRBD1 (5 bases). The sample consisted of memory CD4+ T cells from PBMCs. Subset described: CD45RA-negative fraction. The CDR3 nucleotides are TGCGCCAGCAGCCCGACCGGGACCGTCAATGAAAAACTGTTTTTT. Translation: CASSPTGTVNEKLFF.